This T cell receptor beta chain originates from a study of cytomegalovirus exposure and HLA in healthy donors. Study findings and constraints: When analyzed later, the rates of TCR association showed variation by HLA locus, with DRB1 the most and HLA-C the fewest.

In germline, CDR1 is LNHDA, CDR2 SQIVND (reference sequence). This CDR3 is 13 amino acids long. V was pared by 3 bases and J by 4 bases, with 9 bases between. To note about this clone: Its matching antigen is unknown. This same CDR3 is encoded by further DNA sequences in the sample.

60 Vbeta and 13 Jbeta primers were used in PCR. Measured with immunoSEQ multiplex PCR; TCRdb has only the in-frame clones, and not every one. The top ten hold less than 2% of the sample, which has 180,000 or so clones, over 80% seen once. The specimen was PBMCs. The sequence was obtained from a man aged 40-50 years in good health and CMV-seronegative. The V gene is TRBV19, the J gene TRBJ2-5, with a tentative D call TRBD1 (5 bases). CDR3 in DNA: TGTGCCAGTAGTATCCCTAGGGGAGAGACCCAGTACTTC. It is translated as CASSIPRGETQYF.